This T cell receptor beta chain was identified during a study of cytomegalovirus exposure and HLA in healthy donors. The study ran its PCR with 60 Vbeta and 13 Jbeta primers. Sequencing used immunoSEQ multiplex PCR; TCRdb keeps in-frame clones, though not all of them. The data show some 130,000 clones, around three quarters seen once. This CDR3 region has 14 residues. Trimming removed 3 bases from V and 7 bases from J; junction bases left unmatched: 6. Germline-derived CDR1 and CDR2 are MNHEY and SVGAGI. Sequences were obtained from PBMCs. The source is a man aged 18 to 35 in good health and CMV-seronegative. The chain has TRBV6-5 and TRBJ1-5; TRBD1 matches 7 bases. In DNA form, the CDR3 reads TGTGCCAGCAGTTATACAGGGGCCGGGCAGCCCCAGCATTTT. This encodes CASSYTGAGQPQHF.